Listed here are 16 T cell receptor beta chains from one sample, sequenced in a study of identical twins. A single record per CDR3 protein comes from TCRdb applying MiXCR to the 5' RACE reads. The sample comprises about 1.7 million distinct CDR3 sequences, around 33% of which are singletons, and about 0.27% rests with the top ten. The sequencing input was cord blood. All receptors come from a newborn girl in good health.

V gene TRBV6-1 combines with J gene TRBJ1-4, with D perhaps TRBD1 (5 bases). From germline, CDR1 is MNHNS and CDR2 SASEGT. The CDR3 length is 13 residues. The V gene lost 8 bases and the J gene lost 6 bases, with 13 bases spanning the gap. The CDR3 protein is CASQKGVDEKLFF. DNA of the CDR3: TGTGCCAGCCAGAAAGGGGTAGATGAAAAACTGTTTTTT.

The chain links TRBV7-9 to TRBJ2-4; 10 nucleotides match TRBD1. The CDR3 totals 15 residues. The V and J ends lost 4 bases and 13 bases, in that order; junction bases with no gene match: 13. Per germline, CDR1 SEHNR and CDR2 FQNEAQ (reference sequence). The CDR3 sequence is CASSSRDRGTYGQYF. The CDR3 region has the DNA TGTGCCAGCAGCTCGCGGGACAGGGGAACCTACGGGCAGTACTTC.

This clonotype was recorded at least ten times. CDR3 sequence (DNA): TGCAGTGCCCACAGGGGGCGAAAGGAGACCCAGTACTTC. Its protein is CSAHRGRKETQYF. The J gene is TRBJ2-5, the V gene TRBV20-1; 9 bases align to TRBD1. CDR3 size: 13 residues. Germline-derived CDR1 and CDR2 are DFQATT and SNEGSKA (reference sequence). V gave up 6 bases and J gave up 5 bases; unmatched junction bases: 7.

A word on this clonotype: Since a much larger clone is just one base distant, this may be a read error. The rearrangement joins TRBV9 to TRBJ2-5; D is possibly TRBD2 (5 bases). The germline gives CDR1 SGDLS, CDR2 YYNGEE. The V end was cut by 0 bases, the J end by 11 bases, with 11 bases between. The CDR3 is made up of 12 amino acids. The CDR3 region is CASSVEAGGQYF. In DNA, the CDR3 is TGTGCCAGCAGCGTAGAGGCAGGCGGGCAGTACTTC.

This chain connects TRBV10-3 to TRBJ2-2; D perhaps matches TRBD1 (5 bases). The CDR3 runs 16 residues. Germline lookup yields CDR1 ENHRY and CDR2 SYGVKD. With 0 bases removed from V and 2 bases from J, the gap between germline ends came to 10 bases. The CDR3 loop is CAISESGRANTGELFF. In DNA, the CDR3 is TGTGCCATCAGTGAGTCTGGCAGGGCTAACACCGGGGAGCTGTTTTTT.

This clonotype came up once. The rearrangement uses TRBV6-1 and TRBJ1-2; 8 bases fit TRBD1. The CDR3 sequence is 21 residues long. The germline V gene has CDR1 MNHNS and CDR2 SASEGT. The trim removed 9 bases at V and 8 bases at J, leaving 35 bases unmatched. The CDR3 region has the DNA TGTGCCAGTGTCTTTCCGGGACAGGCTCTGTATCTATGGCTACGGCCCCCGGGCTACACCTTC. Its translation: CASVFPGQALYLWLRPPGYTF.

The rearrangement links TRBV29-1 to TRBJ1-2; unclear D gene. V was pared by 5 bases and J by 4 bases, with 17 bases between. Germline V lookup: CDR1 SQVTM, CDR2 ANQGSEA. CDR3 size: 14 residues. The CDR3 protein is CSVREGVSLYGYTF. CDR3 nucleotides: TGCAGCGTTCGCGAGGGAGTGAGCCTCTATGGCTACACCTTC.

The sample holds one count of this clonotype. The chain couples TRBV12-3 or TRBV12-4 to TRBJ2-5; 10 bases are a match to TRBD2. There are 13 residues in the CDR3. Trimming took 6 bases from V and 11 from J; bases not matched to a gene: 9. CDR3 residues: CASSPSGGDEQYF. CDR3 bases: TGTGCCAGCAGCCCTAGCGGGGGCGATGAGCAGTACTTC.

This clonotype occurred a few times. This chain links TRBV5-1 with TRBJ1-2; 7 nucleotides agree with TRBD1. The CDR3 has 15 amino acids. Germline CDR1 and CDR2: SGHRS and YFSETQ. With V trimmed by 0 bases and J by 1 base, 3 bases remained unmatched. The CDR3 region has the DNA TGCGCCAGCAGCTTGGGGGACAGTCTTAACTATGGCTACACCTTC. Amino acid sequence: CASSLGDSLNYGYTF.

Comments on this clonotype: At one end, the junction sequence differs from germline, possibly due to a read error. In nucleotides, the CDR3 is TGTGCCAGCTCACCTCGCACGGGAGCGTCCTACAGTGAGCAGTTCTTC. Translated: CASSPRTGASYSEQFF. The chain recombines TRBV18 with TRBJ2-1; D is perhaps TRBD2 (6 bases). The germline V gene has CDR1 KGHSH and CDR2 LQKENI. The CDR3 sequence is 16 residues long.

This clonotype turned up a few times. This sequence joins TRBV6-5 and TRBJ2-3, with 7 bases aligning to TRBD2. There are 13 residues in the CDR3. From germline, CDR1 is MNHEY and CDR2 SVGAGI. V trimming: 6 bases; J trimming: 11 bases; junction bases outside the gene matches: 11. The CDR3 DNA follows: TGTGCCAGCAGACGGACTAGACCCGCACAGCAGTATTTT. It yields the protein CASRRTRPAQQYF.

The rearrangement joins TRBV28 to TRBJ2-7, with a possible D match to TRBD2 (5 bases). Per germline, CDR1 MDHEN and CDR2 SYDVKM. The CDR3 totals 15 residues. V shed 2 bases and J shed 3 bases, with 14 bases lying between them. The CDR3 DNA reads as TGTGCCAGCAGTTTACCCGGGATCAGGTTCTACGAGCAGTACTTC. Translation: CASSLPGIRFYEQYF.

This clonotype was observed a handful of times. V usage is TRBV27 and J usage is TRBJ2-7; either TRBD1 or TRBD2 may supply D (6 bases each). Trimming cost V 1 base and J 4 bases, with 17 bases left between them. Germline CDR1 is MNHEY and CDR2 is SMNVEV (reference sequence). This CDR3 is 16 amino acids long. The CDR3 DNA is TGTGCCAGCAGTTTATTTTACAGGGAAGGGAGGTACGAGCAGTACTTC. Translated, it gives CASSLFYREGRYEQYF.

The chain combines TRBV20-1 with TRBJ1-6, with TRBD1 as a possible D gene (6 bases). The CDR3 contains 14 residues. Germline-derived CDR1 and CDR2 are DFQATT and SNEGSKA (reference sequence). The germline V and J ends were trimmed by 3 bases and 7 bases, with 13 bases remaining between them. Here the CDR3 DNA reads TGCAGTGCTAGTCAACAGGGCCCGAATTCACCCCTCCACTTT. Residues: CSASQQGPNSPLHF.

This clonotype appeared a few times. The chain uses TRBV9 and TRBJ1-2; maybe TRBD1 (6 bases). The CDR3 covers 15 residues. Germline V gene lookup returns CDR1 SGDLS and CDR2 YYNGEE. The V and J ends lost 0 bases and 0 bases respectively, with 9 bases between them. This CDR3 reads CASSVESGANYGYTF. DNA of the CDR3: TGTGCCAGCAGCGTAGAATCAGGGGCTAACTATGGCTACACCTTC.

This chain joins TRBV4-2 and TRBJ1-6; D gene uncertain. There are 18 residues in the CDR3. Deletions cut 2 bases from V and 5 bases from J, with 19 bases between. In germline, CDR1 is LGHNA, CDR2 YNFKEQ. This CDR3 is CASSQSPPGVSDNSPLHF. For the CDR3, the DNA is TGTGCCAGCAGCCAAAGTCCCCCGGGAGTGTCCGATAATTCACCCCTCCACTTT.